This TCR beta chain comes out of a study of CD8+CD57+ T cells in acquired aplastic anemia (dated by TCRdb to between 2017 and 2018). With respect to the entire study: A mean of approximately 3 ug of DNA, ranging from roughly 0.17 to 30 ug, was extracted from sorted CD4+ and CD8+ cells. A CD8+CD57+ expansion meant a frequency higher than the mean frequency seen in healthy subjects.

This clonotype has a count of ten or more. The antigen it recognizes is unknown. Base qualities were left out, and no much larger clone turns up one base away. Genomic DNA was used as template for profiling of TCR beta VDJ combinations and CDR3 sequences. TCR repertoire sequencing was run on an Illumina HiSeq 2000. The study's processing was this. Repertoire assessment relied on Simpson's diversity index, CDR3 size and DJ length profiles, and TRBV/TRBJ rearrangement plots. The immunodominant clone was defined as the most abundant DNA sequence in deep sequencing data. CDR3 amino acid sequences were checked for sharing across subjects and were also compared against the VDJdb database and published repertoires. TCRdb applied fastp at Q25 and MiXCR to the public reads, then kept only in-frame beta chains. Records with the same CDR3 protein are collapsed into one entry carrying the most frequent genes and DNA. The V and J calls and clone size come from TCRdb's table, not from the authors' own analysis. Here the sample has 190,000 or so distinct CDR3 sequences; about half occur a single time. The biggest ten clones account for around 1.8% of the sample.

Results and caveats for the whole study, not just this receptor: CD8+ Simpson's diversity did not differ significantly between patients and healthy controls (P=0.060). Around 30 CD8+ CDR3 sequences were found to be shared between patients and controls, but these sequences appeared to be highly expressed in patients and within the immunodominant clones of the patients.

From its cysteine to its phenylalanine, the CDR3 spans 14 amino acids. Only CDR3 DNA is held: 42 bases, read in frame from base 1. As encoded in the germline V gene, CDR1 is SGHRS while CDR2 is YFSETQ. V is shortened by 3 bases, J by 3 bases, and the region joining them spans 13 bases. The patients picked for sequencing were ones in whom flow cytometry had shown an expansion of CD8+CD57+ cells. Every patient had a diagnosis of severe acquired aplastic anemia based on International Study of Aplastic Anemia and Agranulocytosis and Camitta criteria. Patients had received no therapy at the time of blood sampling. In this study, sorted CD4+ and CD8+ T cells from the blood of healthy subjects and of severe aplastic anemia patients had their TCR repertoires deep-sequenced. Patients were enrolled under clinicaltrials.gov protocols 00001620, 01623167, 00001397, 00071045, 00081523 and 00961064 in the USA. Ficoll-Paque density gradient centrifugation was used to isolate peripheral blood mononuclear cells. CD4+ and CD8+ T cells were sorted by FACS or magnetic beads before DNA extraction.

Sequences were obtained from sorted CD4+, CD8+, or CD8+CD57+ T cells (not recorded which) from PBMCs. The receptor was isolated from a human donor with aplastic anemia. The chain is encoded by TRBV5-1 joined to TRBJ2-7, with a tentative D gene TRBD1 over 8 matching bases. The CDR3 reads as follows: CASSSQGEGYEQYF. In nucleotide form, the sequence is TGCGCCAGCAGCTCACAGGGGGAGGGCTACGAGCAGTACTTC.